The present TCR beta chain was sequenced within a study of blood T cell repertoires in COVID-19 (dated by TCRdb to 2019 to 2021). General notes on the study: The collaborator samples originated in the United States, Italy and Spain and spanned the acute and convalescent phases of COVID-19. The material from the prospective study consisted of cDNA or gDNA derived from T cells, B-cell-depleted T cells, or PBMCs. The dataset comprised deeply sampled blood TCRbeta repertoires from subjects exposed to, actively infected with, or recovered from COVID-19. The repertoires were released in a freely available public database intended as a resource for research on the immune response to SARS-CoV-2. Samples came from the ongoing ImmuneRACE study (first 160 participants) plus 1,254 subjects from 6 global collaborators. Nearly every sample came with metadata listing a de-identified subject ID, COVID-19 status, age in years and sex. HLA class I and class II types, where available, came from metadata supplied by the sample provider rather than from assay-based typing.

In regard to this clone: It lacks a known antigen. No clone much larger than this one lies a single base away; base qualities are absent.

V sheds 7 bases and J sheds 6 bases, leaving 12 bases between their ends. The CDR3 holds 12 amino acids from the cysteine to the phenylalanine. Only the CDR3 region is kept as DNA, spanning 36 bases read in frame from base 1. The germline V gene supplies CDR1 KGHDR and CDR2 SFDVKD. TCRbeta CDR3 regions were amplified from genomic DNA using the immunoSEQ Assay, a bias-controlled multiplex PCR. The paper's processing steps were these. Within the assay, amplification of reference gene primers was used to estimate how many nucleated cells each sample contained. To quantify the absolute abundance of each unique TCRbeta CDR3 rearrangement, sequence reads were collapsed and filtered. Productive Simpson clonality was computed per sample as the square root of Simpson's diversity index over productive rearrangements. TCRdb retrieved this table from immuneACCESS and kept in-frame rearrangements only. Not all clones are present; in checked studies, unresolved V genes account for under half, and no reason is known for the remainder. That table furnishes V, J and clone size, whereas the DNA furnished D and trimming. This sample has about 190,000 clones in its table, and under 90% of those were observed once. The biggest ten clones account for 13% to 15% of the sample.

Each collaborating institution followed its own protocols to collect whole blood in K2EDTA tubes. Collaborator samples were shipped for TCRbeta analysis as frozen whole blood, isolated PBMCs, or DNA extracted from either sample type. The investigation overall reported the following: How much clinical and demographic metadata was included differed by source and by participant, and the metadata was provided uncurated.

This receptor was identified in a man younger than 45 with active or convalescent COVID-19. This sequence uses TRBV24-1 and TRBJ2-7, with a tentative D gene TRBD2 over 5 matching bases. Sequenced sample: peripheral blood. The CDR3 reads as follows: CATSSGLREQYF. The base sequence is TGTGCCACCAGCTCAGGACTCCGCGAGCAGTACTTC.